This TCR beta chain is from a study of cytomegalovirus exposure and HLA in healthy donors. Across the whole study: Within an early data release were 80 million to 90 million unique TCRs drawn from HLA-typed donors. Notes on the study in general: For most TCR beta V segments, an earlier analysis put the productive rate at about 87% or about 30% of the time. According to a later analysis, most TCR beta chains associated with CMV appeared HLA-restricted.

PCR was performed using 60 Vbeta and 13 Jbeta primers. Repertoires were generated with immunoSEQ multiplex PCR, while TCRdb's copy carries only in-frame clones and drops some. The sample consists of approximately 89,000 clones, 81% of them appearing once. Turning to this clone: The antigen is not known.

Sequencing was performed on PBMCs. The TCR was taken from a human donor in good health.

The CDR3 spells CAWKKIGPGGTYEQYF. The CDR3 region has the DNA TGTGCCTGGAAAAAGATAGGGCCAGGGGGCACCTACGAGCAGTACTTC. The chain joins TRBV30 to TRBJ2-7, with 8 bases lining up with TRBD1. CDR1 is GTSNPN and CDR2 is SVGIG in the germline V gene (reference sequence). Unmatched junction bases numbered 13, after V lost 4 bases and J lost 2 bases. The CDR3 runs 16 residues.